The present entry profiles one T cell receptor (beta chain) with its context. Its antigen remains unknown. This sample was included in a study of PD-1 blockade in classical Hodgkin lymphoma. Time point denoted: cycle 4 day 1 (C4D1), after less than 7 weeks of nivolumab. Each and every patient relapsed after autologous stem cell transplantation, and patients got differing brentuximab vedotin exposure. After PBMCs were thawed, their CD8+ T cells were isolated by magnetic negative selection. Findings and caveats of the study: Initiation of nivolumab under 1 year after ASCT led to exclusion of patients. Baseline TCR diversity was reportedly lower in newly diagnosed patients than healthy donors. Newly diagnosed patients and complete responders had comparable diversity at baseline. TCR diversity rose significantly by C4D1 in CD4+ but not CD8+ cells.

Data came from immunoSEQ multiplex PCR; TCRdb stores just in-frame clones and leaves some out. The profile shows 4,000 or so clones, about three fifths of them singletons. The TCR was taken from a human donor with classical Hodgkin lymphoma. This material consisted of CD8+ T cells from blood, taken before the fourth cycle of nivolumab.

Written as DNA, the CDR3 is TGTGCCAGCCTTAACTATGGGGACTTGGGCTACACCTTC. Residues: CASLNYGDLGYTF. The chain combines TRBV6-6 with TRBJ1-2, with a weak D call TRBD1 (5 bases). The germline CDR1 and CDR2 sequences are MNHNY and SVGAGI (reference sequence). The germline V and J ends were trimmed by 8 bases and 8 bases, with 18 bases remaining between them. This CDR3 region has 13 residues.